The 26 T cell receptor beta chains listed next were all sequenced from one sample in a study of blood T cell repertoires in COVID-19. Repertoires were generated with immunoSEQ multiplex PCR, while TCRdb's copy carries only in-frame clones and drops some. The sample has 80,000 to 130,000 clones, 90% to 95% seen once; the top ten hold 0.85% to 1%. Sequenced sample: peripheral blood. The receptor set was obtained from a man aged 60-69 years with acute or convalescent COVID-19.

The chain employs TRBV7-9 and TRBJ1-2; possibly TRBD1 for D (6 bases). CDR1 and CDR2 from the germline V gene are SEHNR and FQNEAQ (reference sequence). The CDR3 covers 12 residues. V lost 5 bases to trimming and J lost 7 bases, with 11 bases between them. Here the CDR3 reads CASSVGTPGYTF. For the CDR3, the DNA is TGTGCCAGCAGCGTAGGGACACCTGGCTACACCTTC.

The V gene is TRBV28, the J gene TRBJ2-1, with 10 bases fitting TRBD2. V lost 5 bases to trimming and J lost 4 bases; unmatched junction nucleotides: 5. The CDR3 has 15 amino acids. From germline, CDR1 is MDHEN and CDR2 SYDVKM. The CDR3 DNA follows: TGTGCCAGCAGTCCTAGCGGGGGTGGATACAATGAGCAGTTCTTC. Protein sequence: CASSPSGGGYNEQFF.

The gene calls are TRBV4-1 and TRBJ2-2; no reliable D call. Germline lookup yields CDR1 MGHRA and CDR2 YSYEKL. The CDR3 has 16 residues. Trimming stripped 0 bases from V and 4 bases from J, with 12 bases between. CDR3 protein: CASSQDALGSTGELFF. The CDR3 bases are TGCGCCAGCAGCCAAGACGCCCTAGGTAGCACCGGGGAGCTGTTTTTT.

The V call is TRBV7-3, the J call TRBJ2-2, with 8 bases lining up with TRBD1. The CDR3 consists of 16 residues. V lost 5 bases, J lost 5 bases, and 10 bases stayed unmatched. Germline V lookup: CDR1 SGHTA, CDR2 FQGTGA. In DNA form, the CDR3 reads TGTGCCAGCAGCCTCTCCCCAGGGGGCGAAACCGGGGAGCTGTTTTTT. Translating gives CASSLSPGGETGELFF.

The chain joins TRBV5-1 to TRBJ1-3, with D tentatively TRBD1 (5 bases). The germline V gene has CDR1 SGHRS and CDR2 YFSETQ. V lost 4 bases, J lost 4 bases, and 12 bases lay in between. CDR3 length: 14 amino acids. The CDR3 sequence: CASSDTSGGNTIYF. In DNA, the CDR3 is TGCGCCAGCAGCGATACCTCAGGGGGAAACACCATATATTTT.

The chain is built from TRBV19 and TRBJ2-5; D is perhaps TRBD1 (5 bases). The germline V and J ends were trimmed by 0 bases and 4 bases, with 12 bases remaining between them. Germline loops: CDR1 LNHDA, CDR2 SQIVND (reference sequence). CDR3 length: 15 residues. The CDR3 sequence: CASSIDPRRAETQYF. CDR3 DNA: TGTGCCAGTAGTATAGATCCCCGCAGGGCAGAGACCCAGTACTTC.

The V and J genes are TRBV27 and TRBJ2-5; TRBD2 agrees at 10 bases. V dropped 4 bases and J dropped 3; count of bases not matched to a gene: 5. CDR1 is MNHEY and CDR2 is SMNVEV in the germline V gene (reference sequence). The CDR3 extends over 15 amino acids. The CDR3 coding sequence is TGTGCCAGCAGTTCGTTAGCGGGAGGCGAAGAGACCCAGTACTTC. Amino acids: CASSSLAGGEETQYF.

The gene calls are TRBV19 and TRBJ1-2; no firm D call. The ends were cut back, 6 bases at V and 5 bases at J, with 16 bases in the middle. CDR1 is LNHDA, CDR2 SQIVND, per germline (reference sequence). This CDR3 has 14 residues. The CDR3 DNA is TGTGCCAGTAGCCTCTCGGCAGGAGGTTATGGCTACACCTTC. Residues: CASSLSAGGYGYTF.

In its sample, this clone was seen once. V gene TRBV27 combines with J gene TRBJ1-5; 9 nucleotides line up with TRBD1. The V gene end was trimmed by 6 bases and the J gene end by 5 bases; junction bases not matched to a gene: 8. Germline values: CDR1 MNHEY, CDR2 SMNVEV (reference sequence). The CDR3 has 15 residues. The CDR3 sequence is CASSTLTGGHQPQHF. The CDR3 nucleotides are TGTGCCAGCAGCACCTTAACAGGGGGCCATCAGCCCCAGCATTTT.

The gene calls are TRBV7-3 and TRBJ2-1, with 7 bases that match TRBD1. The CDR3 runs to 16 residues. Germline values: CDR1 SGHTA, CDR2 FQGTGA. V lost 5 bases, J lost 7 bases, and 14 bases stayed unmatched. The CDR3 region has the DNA TGTGCCAGCAGCATCCGAGGGGGCGCTAATTGGAATGAGCAGTTCTTC. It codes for CASSIRGGANWNEQFF.

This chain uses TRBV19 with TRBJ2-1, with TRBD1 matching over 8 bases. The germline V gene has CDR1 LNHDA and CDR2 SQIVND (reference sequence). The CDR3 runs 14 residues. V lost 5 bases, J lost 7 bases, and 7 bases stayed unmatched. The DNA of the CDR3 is TGTGCCAGTAGTTCCCAGGGGGCTAGGAATGAGCAGTTCTTC. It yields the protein CASSSQGARNEQFF.

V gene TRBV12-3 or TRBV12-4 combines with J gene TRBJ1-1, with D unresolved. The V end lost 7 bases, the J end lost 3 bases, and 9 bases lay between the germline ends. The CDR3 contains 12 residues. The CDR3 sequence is CASKPRDTEAFF. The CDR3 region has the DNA TGTGCCAGCAAGCCTCGGGACACTGAAGCTTTCTTT.

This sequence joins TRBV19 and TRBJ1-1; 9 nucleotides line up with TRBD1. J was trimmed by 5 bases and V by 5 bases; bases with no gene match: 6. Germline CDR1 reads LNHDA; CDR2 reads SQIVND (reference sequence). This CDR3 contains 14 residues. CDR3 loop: CASSSGQGQTEAFF. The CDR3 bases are TGTGCCAGTAGTTCCGGACAGGGGCAGACTGAAGCTTTCTTT.

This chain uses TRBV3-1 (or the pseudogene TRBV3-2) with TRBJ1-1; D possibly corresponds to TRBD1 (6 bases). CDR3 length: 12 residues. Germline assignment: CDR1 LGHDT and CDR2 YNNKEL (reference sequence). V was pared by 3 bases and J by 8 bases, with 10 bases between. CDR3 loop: CASSQTGDEAFF. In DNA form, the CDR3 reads TGTGCCAGCAGCCAGACAGGTGACGAAGCTTTCTTT.

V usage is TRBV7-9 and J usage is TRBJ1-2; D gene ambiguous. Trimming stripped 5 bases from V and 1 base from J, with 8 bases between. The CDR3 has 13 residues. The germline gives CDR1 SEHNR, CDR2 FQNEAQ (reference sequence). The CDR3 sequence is CASSPIFNYGYTF. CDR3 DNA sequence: TGTGCCAGCAGCCCCATTTTTAACTATGGCTACACCTTC.

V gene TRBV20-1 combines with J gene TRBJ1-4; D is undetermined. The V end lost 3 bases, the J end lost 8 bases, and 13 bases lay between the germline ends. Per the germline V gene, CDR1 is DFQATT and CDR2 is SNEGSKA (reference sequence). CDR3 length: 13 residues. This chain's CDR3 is CSASSRAGEKLFF. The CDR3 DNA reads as TGCAGTGCTAGTTCGCGGGCGGGGGAAAAACTGTTTTTT.

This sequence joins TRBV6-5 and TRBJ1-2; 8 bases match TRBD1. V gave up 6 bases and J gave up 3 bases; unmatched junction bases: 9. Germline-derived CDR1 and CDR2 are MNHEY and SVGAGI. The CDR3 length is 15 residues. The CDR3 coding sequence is TGTGCCAGCAGCCCCGACAGGGGTTCGTACTATGGCTACACCTTC. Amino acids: CASSPDRGSYYGYTF.

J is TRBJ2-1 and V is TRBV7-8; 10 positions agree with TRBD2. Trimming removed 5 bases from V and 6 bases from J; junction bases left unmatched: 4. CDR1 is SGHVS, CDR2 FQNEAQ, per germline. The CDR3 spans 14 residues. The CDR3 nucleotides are TGTGCCAGCAGCGCACTAGCGGGGTTCAATGAGCAGTTCTTC. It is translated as CASSALAGFNEQFF. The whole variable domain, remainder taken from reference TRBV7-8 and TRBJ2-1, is GAGVSQSPRYKVAKRGQDVALRCDPISGHVSLFWYQQALGQGPEFLTYFQNEAQLDKSGLPSDRFFAERPEGSVSTLKIQRTQQEDSAVYLCASSALAGFNEQFFGPGTRLTVL.

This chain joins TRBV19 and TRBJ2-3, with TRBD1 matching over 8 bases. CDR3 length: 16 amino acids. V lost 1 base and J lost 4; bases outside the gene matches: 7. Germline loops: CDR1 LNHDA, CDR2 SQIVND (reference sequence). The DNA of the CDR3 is TGTGCCAGTAGTATAGGTTACAGGGGGTCCGCAGATACGCAGTATTTT. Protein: CASSIGYRGSADTQYF. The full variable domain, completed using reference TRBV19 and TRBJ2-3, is DGGITQSPKYLFRKEGQNVTLSCEQNLNHDAMYWYRQDPGQGLRLIYYSQIVNDFQKGDIAEGYSVSREKKESFPLTVTSAQKNPTAFYLCASSIGYRGSADTQYFGPGTRLTVL.

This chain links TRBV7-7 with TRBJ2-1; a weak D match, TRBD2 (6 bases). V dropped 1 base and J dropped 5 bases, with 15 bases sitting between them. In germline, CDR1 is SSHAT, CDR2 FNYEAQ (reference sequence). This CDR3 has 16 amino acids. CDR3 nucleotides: TGTGCCAGCAGCTTAGGGGTGTTTCGCGGGGACAATGAGCAGTTCTTC. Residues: CASSLGVFRGDNEQFF.

CDR3 bases: TGTGCCATCAGTGCAGGGACTAGCGGGAGTGGGAAGACCCAGTACTTC. It yields the protein CAISAGTSGSGKTQYF. The chain links TRBV10-3 to TRBJ2-5; 14 positions match TRBD2. The CDR3 extends over 16 amino acids. V was clipped by 4 bases and J by 6 bases; unmatched bases: 7. Germline assignment: CDR1 ENHRY and CDR2 SYGVKD.

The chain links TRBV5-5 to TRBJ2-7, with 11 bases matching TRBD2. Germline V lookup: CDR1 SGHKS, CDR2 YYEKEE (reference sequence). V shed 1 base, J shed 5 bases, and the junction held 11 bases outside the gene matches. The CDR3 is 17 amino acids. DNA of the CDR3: TGTGCCAGCAGCTTGAGACCCCTAGCGGGAGGCAACAACGAGCAGTACTTC. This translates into CASSLRPLAGGNNEQYF.

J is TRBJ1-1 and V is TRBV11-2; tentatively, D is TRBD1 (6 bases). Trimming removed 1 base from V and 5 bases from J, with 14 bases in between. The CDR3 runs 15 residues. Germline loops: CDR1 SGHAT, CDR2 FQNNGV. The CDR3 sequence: CASSLGLRDRTEAFF. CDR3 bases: TGTGCCAGCAGCTTAGGGTTGAGAGACAGGACTGAAGCTTTCTTT.

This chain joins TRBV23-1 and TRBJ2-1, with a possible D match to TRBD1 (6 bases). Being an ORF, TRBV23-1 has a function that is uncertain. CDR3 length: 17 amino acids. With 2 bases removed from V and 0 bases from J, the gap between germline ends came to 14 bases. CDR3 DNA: TGCGCCAGCAGTCAACCCGGTGACAGGCGCTCCTACAATGAGCAGTTCTTC. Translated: CASSQPGDRRSYNEQFF.

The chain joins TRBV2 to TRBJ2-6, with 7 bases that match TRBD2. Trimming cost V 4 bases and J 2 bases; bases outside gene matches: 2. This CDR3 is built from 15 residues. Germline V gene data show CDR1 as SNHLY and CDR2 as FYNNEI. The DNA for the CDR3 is TGTGCCAGCAGTGGGGGAGGGGCTGGGGCCAACGTCCTGACTTTC. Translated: CASSGGGAGANVLTF.

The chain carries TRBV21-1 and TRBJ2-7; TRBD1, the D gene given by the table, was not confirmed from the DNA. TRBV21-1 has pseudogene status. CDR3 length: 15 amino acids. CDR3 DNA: TGTGCCAGCAGCAAGACGGCTAGGGGTAGCCACGAGCAGTACTTC. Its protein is CASSKTARGSHEQYF.